This TCR beta chain was observed in a study of T cells after yellow fever vaccination. One entry per CDR3 protein, called by TCRdb with MiXCR from the 5' RACE reads. Here the sample spans around 310,000 distinct CDR3 sequences, 3.5% to 5% being singletons. The V end lost 0 bases, the J end lost 0 bases, and 9 bases lay between the germline ends. The CDR3 extends over 16 amino acids. CDR1 and CDR2 (germline): KGHSH, LQKENI. Study-level findings and limits: Clones from primary vaccination mostly reappeared after the booster (approximately 95% CD4, over 85% CD8).

As regards this clonotype: Its antigen remains unidentified.

The origin of this receptor is a young man who received the YFV17D yellow fever vaccine. The specimen was PBMCs, collected 15 days after the yellow fever booster vaccination. The chain joins TRBV18 to TRBJ1-5, with a weak D call TRBD1 (5 bases). The chain's CDR3 is CASSPPGGNSNQPQHF. In nucleotides, the CDR3 is TGTGCCAGCTCACCACCGGGGGGGAATAGCAATCAGCCCCAGCATTTT.